Listed below are T cell receptor beta chains from one sample, sequenced in a study of beta chain features in type 1 diabetes. Clones were sequenced by immunoSEQ multiplex PCR, and TCRdb holds only the in-frame ones, with some missing. The sample shows 200,000 to 300,000 clones, roughly 20% of them seen only once. The sequencing sample was made of naive CD4+ T cells from blood. The receptor set was obtained from a woman aged 40 to 50 with type 1 diabetes. CDR3s include the opening cysteine and the closing phenylalanine or tryptophan. The order of the fields is J gene, V gene, clone size, D gene, CDR3 length, CDR3 DNA, CDR3 protein. A D gene is named only where the DNA matches it firmly. Not every row has a clone size; where given, it reads once, few, many or a size class.

TRBJ1-2,TRBV29-1,few,TRBD1,12,TGCAGCGCTGGACAGGGTGACTATGGCTACACCTTC,CSAGQGDYGYTF
TRBJ2-7,TRBV28,-,-,13,TGTGCCGCCGATAATGGGGCCTCCTACGAGCAGTACTTC,CAADNGASYEQYF
TRBJ1-1,TRBV29-1,-,-,13,TGCAGCGCCTTACAGGGCTTAAACACTGAAGCTTTCTTT,CSALQGLNTEAFF
TRBJ1-1,TRBV28,few,TRBD1,14,TGTGCCAGCACCATGGGACAGTTGAACACTGAAGCTTTCTTT,CASTMGQLNTEAFF
TRBJ2-1,TRBV6-1,few,-,14,TGTGCCAGCAATGAGGAGGGGAGATCTGAGGAGCAGTTCTTC,CASNEEGRSEEQFF
TRBJ1-2,TRBV7-2,-,-,14,TGTGCCAGCAGCTTAGAACAGCTTTACTATGGCTACACCTTC,CASSLEQLYYGYTF
TRBJ2-6,TRBV5-6,few,-,14,TGTGCCAGCACCGGGGACTCTGGGGCCAACGTCCTGACTTTC,CASTGDSGANVLTF
TRBJ2-3,TRBV27,-,TRBD1,16,TGTGCCAGCAGTTTAAGGGACAGTCTTATAGGTGATACGCAGTATTTT,CASSLRDSLIGDTQYF
TRBJ2-7,TRBV15,few,-,17,TGTGCCACCAGCAGAGATGAGCGTCACCCGAGCCGTGAGGAGCAGTACTTC,CATSRDERHPSREEQYF
TRBJ2-6,TRBV6-5,-,-,15,TGTGCCAGCAAAGTCCCCAGCTCTGGGGCCAACGTCCTGACTTTC,CASKVPSSGANVLTF
TRBJ1-5,TRBV4-3,-,-,15,TGCGCCAGCAGCCAGGGTTACAGGTACAGTCAGCCCCAGCATTTT,CASSQGYRYSQPQHF
TRBJ1-1,TRBV5-1,-,-,15,TGCGCCAGCAGCTTTAGTAGGACAGAGAACACTGAAGCTTTCTTT,CASSFSRTENTEAFF
TRBJ1-1,TRBV19,few,-,15,TGTGCCAGTAGTATTCCCGGGAGGGGGAACACTGAAGCTTTCTTT,CASSIPGRGNTEAFF
TRBJ2-3,TRBV28,few,TRBD1,15,TGTGCCAGCAGTGCTTCGGGACAGAAGACAGATACGCAGTATTTT,CASSASGQKTDTQYF
TRBJ1-4,TRBV29-1,few,TRBD1,13,TGCAGCGTTCGACAGGGGAATAATGAAAAACTGTTTTTT,CSVRQGNNEKLFF
TRBJ2-7,TRBV28,few,TRBD1,13,TGTGCCAGCAGTCTGGGACAGGTCCTCGAGCAGTACTTC,CASSLGQVLEQYF
TRBJ2-3,TRBV10-3,-,TRBD1,14,TGTGCCGCCCGCTCGACAGGGTCTATAGATACGCAGTATTTT,CAARSTGSIDTQYF
TRBJ1-2,TRBV30,few,TRBD1,14,TGTGCCTGGAGTGCAGGGGGAAGCACGGGCGGCTACACCTTC,CAWSAGGSTGGYTF
TRBJ2-7,TRBV9,-,-,13,TGTGCCAGCAGCGTAGTCCCAGGGGACGAGCAGTACTTC,CASSVVPGDEQYF
TRBJ2-7,TRBV29-1,-,TRBD2,15,TGCAGCGCCCAGGGCACTACTAGCGGATCTTACGAGCAGTACTTC,CSAQGTTSGSYEQYF
TRBJ2-1,TRBV18,few,TRBD2,19,TGTGCCAGCTCACCTCTAGCCCCGGGACTAGCGGAGGCAGCGGATGAGCAGTTCTTC,CASSPLAPGLAEAADEQFF
TRBJ2-5,TRBV18,-,-,13,TGTGCCAGCTCACCAAACGGCCAAGAGACCCAGTACTTC,CASSPNGQETQYF
TRBJ1-2,TRBV28,once,TRBD1,15,TGTGCCAGCACCTTTACAGGGGGCTTCAGCTATGGCTACACCTTC,CASTFTGGFSYGYTF
TRBJ1-1,TRBV5-4,few,-,13,TGTGCCAGCAGCCCGGGACAGAACACTGAAGCTTTCTTT,CASSPGQNTEAFF
TRBJ1-1,TRBV10-3,-,TRBD1,13,TGTGCCATCGGTCGGGACAGCGACACTGAAGCTTTCTTT,CAIGRDSDTEAFF
TRBJ1-5,TRBV7-8,few,TRBD1,16,TGTGCCAGCAGCGCGGAGGGGACAGCTACAAATCAGCCCCAGCATTTT,CASSAEGTATNQPQHF
TRBJ1-1,TRBV5-4,-,TRBD1,15,TGTGCCAGCAGCTTGCCGGGACAGATGAACACTGAAGCTTTCTTT,CASSLPGQMNTEAFF
TRBJ1-2,TRBV6-6,-,TRBD1,14,TGTGCCAGCGGGTTGACAGGGGGCATCAATGGCTACACCTTC,CASGLTGGINGYTF
TRBJ2-3,TRBV4-3,-,TRBD2,15,TGCGCCAGCAGCCAAGAGGGAGGGGGCACAGATACGCAGTATTTT,CASSQEGGGTDTQYF
TRBJ2-7,TRBV15,few,TRBD2,16,TGTGCCACCAGCAGAGACCGGACTAGCTGGGGATACGAGCAGTACTTC,CATSRDRTSWGYEQYF
TRBJ2-3,TRBV2,-,-,11,TGTGCCAGCAGTGAACTAGTCGTTTTACATTTT,CASSELVVLHF
TRBJ2-3,TRBV18,-,-,16,TGTGCCAGCTCATCAAACTCAGGGGAAGGCACAGATACGCAGTATTTT,CASSSNSGEGTDTQYF
TRBJ1-1,TRBV29-1,-,-,15,TGCAGCGTTGTTGCAGCGCCGATAATGAACACTGAAGCTTTCTTT,CSVVAAPIMNTEAFF
TRBJ2-5,TRBV18,few,-,14,TGTGCCAGCTCACCGAGAACAGCACAAGAGACCCAGTACTTC,CASSPRTAQETQYF
TRBJ2-3,TRBV2,-,-,15,TGTGCCAGCAGGGGACAAAGTGATAGCACAGATACGCAGTATTTT,CASRGQSDSTDTQYF
TRBJ2-3,TRBV29-1,few,TRBD2,17,TGCAGCGTTGAAGGAAGGCTAGCGGGAGTCTCTACAGATACGCAGTATTTT,CSVEGRLAGVSTDTQYF
TRBJ2-1,TRBV6-6,-,-,13,TGTGCCAGCAGTGCTAGCTCCTACAATGAGCAGTTCTTC,CASSASSYNEQFF
TRBJ2-7,TRBV14,-,-,12,TGTGCCAGCAGCCAAGCCGGCTACGAGCAGTACTTC,CASSQAGYEQYF
TRBJ1-1,TRBV28,few,-,12,TGTGCCAGCAGTTTACTTAAGAGTGAAGCTTTCTTT,CASSLLKSEAFF
TRBJ2-5,TRBV29-1,few,TRBD2,12,TGCAGCGTTGAAATCCCGGGGGGGACCCAGTACTTC,CSVEIPGGTQYF
TRBJ2-5,TRBV27,-,TRBD1,14,TGTGCCAGCAGTTTACTGACAGGGGGTGAGACCCAGTACTTC,CASSLLTGGETQYF
TRBJ2-2,TRBV11-3,-,-,15,TGTGCCAGCAGCTTCCGGGCAGGGGACACCGGGGAGCTGTTTTTT,CASSFRAGDTGELFF
TRBJ2-7,TRBV4-3,-,-,15,TGCGCCAGCAGCCTAGGACACTCGAGCTCCTACGAGCAGTACTTC,CASSLGHSSSYEQYF
TRBJ2-1,TRBV19,-,TRBD2,14,TGTGCCAGTAGCCGACTAGCGGGACCCAATGAGCAGTTCTTC,CASSRLAGPNEQFF
TRBJ2-5,TRBV15,-,TRBD1,14,TGTGCCACCAGCAGAGATCCAGGGGGAGAGACCCAGTACTTC,CATSRDPGGETQYF
TRBJ1-5,TRBV30,few,-,13,TGTGCCTGGAATCGGGAAGTTGGCCAGCCCCAGCATTTT,CAWNREVGQPQHF
TRBJ1-1,TRBV20-1,-,-,11,TGCAGTGCTAGTAAGAACACTGAAGCTTTCTTT,CSASKNTEAFF
TRBJ1-5,TRBV9,-,-,13,TGTGCCAGCAGCGCTAGGGGTGAGGAGCCCCAGCATTTT,CASSARGEEPQHF
TRBJ1-1,TRBV5-1,-,-,14,TGCGCCAGCAGCACTGGGGGGTTCGACACTGAAGCTTTCTTT,CASSTGGFDTEAFF
TRBJ2-7,TRBV6-5,few,TRBD1,13,TGTGCCAGCAGACCACAGGGGGCTGGGGAGCAGTACTTC,CASRPQGAGEQYF
TRBJ2-3,TRBV4-3,-,TRBD1,16,TGCGCCAGCAGCCAAGATTTGCGGACAGGGACAGATACGCAGTATTTT,CASSQDLRTGTDTQYF
TRBJ2-5,TRBV28,-,TRBD1,14,TGTGCCAGCAGTCCCAACGACAGGGAAGAGACCCAGTACTTC,CASSPNDREETQYF